These 12 T cell receptor beta chains were all obtained from the same sample, sequenced in a study of T cells in Graves' hyperthyroidism and ophthalmopathy (dated by TCRdb to between 2019 and 2020). Libraries were built with multiplex PCR. Sequencing relied on an Illumina HiSeq 2000. Amplification of TCR beta CDR3 regions was carried out from RNA transcripts. A first-round RT-PCR of the TCR CDR3 used the HTBI primer set with the Qiagen OneStep RT-PCR kit. The public reads were reanalyzed by TCRdb: fastp trimming at Q25, MiXCR alignment, in-frame beta chains only. Each CDR3 protein gets just one entry, which takes the most common genes and DNA from the rows behind it. In all, the sample holds approximately 530,000 distinct CDR3 sequences, and 16% of those were seen once. 18% of the sample comes from the top ten. The sequenced sample consisted of blood. Receptors were obtained from a woman younger than 30 with Graves' hyperthyroidism.

This clonotype was detected ten times or more. This chain uses TRBV20-1 with TRBJ2-5; 7 bases line up with TRBD1. CDR1 is DFQATT, CDR2 SNEGSKA, per germline (reference sequence). Unmatched junction bases numbered 13, after V lost 5 bases and J lost 4 bases. CDR3 length equals 15 residues. DNA for the CDR3: TGCAGTGCTGGGGGCAAACAGGGGATCTTAGAGACCCAGTACTTC. It specifies CSAGGKQGILETQYF.

This clonotype has a count of ten or more. The chain couples TRBV5-1 to TRBJ2-5; 7 bases match TRBD1. CDR1 and CDR2 from the germline V gene are SGHRS and YFSETQ. The V gene end was trimmed by 4 bases and the J gene end by 2 bases; junction bases not matched to a gene: 5. This CDR3 has 14 residues. CDR3 DNA sequence: TGCGCCAGCAGCACAGGGACAGCTCAAGAGACCCAGTACTTC. Translating it yields CASSTGTAQETQYF. Based on the CDR3 plus reference TRBV5-1 and TRBJ2-5, the full variable domain is KAGVTQTPRYLIKTRGQQVTLSCSPISGHRSVSWYQQTPGQGLQFLFEYFSETQRNKGNFPGRFSGRQFSNSRSEMNVSTLELGDSALYLCASSTGTAQETQYFGPGTRLLVL.

This clonotype occurred a few times. The V call is TRBV6-2 or TRBV6-3, the J call TRBJ2-3; 8 bases are a match to TRBD2. Per the germline V gene, CDR1 is MNHEY and CDR2 is SVGEGT. The CDR3 runs to 17 residues. Losses at the gene ends were 7 bases for V and 2 bases for J; bases not matched to a gene: 14. CDR3 protein: CASKWSGGGTLTDTQYF. The DNA for the CDR3 is TGTGCCAGCAAATGGAGCGGCGGGGGGACTCTCACAGATACGCAGTATTTT.

This clonotype was seen more than once but under ten times. The V and J genes are TRBV20-1 and TRBJ1-5; 12 bases match TRBD1. CDR3 size: 17 residues. Germline-derived CDR1 and CDR2 are DFQATT and SNEGSKA (reference sequence). The J segment lost 3 bases and the V segment lost 1 base, leaving 7 bases of the junction unmatched. DNA for the CDR3: TGCAGTGCTAGAGGGGACAGGGGGCGACCCGACAATCAGCCCCAGCATTTT. Encoded protein: CSARGDRGRPDNQPQHF.

This clonotype was seen only a few times. The chain joins TRBV4-1 to TRBJ2-1, with 10 bases aligning to TRBD2. The trim removed 0 bases at V and 6 bases at J, leaving 8 bases unmatched. Looked up from germline, CDR1 is MGHRA and CDR2 is YSYEKL. The CDR3 runs to 17 residues. The CDR3 spells CASSQDPASGSGNEQFF. The CDR3 nucleotides read TGCGCCAGCAGCCAAGATCCAGCTAGCGGGAGCGGCAATGAGCAGTTCTTC.

This clonotype was found once. This rearrangement joins TRBV19 to TRBJ2-6; D unclear. Trimming left V 1 base short and J 2 bases short, with 6 bases between. This CDR3 spans 15 amino acids. Germline assignment: CDR1 LNHDA and CDR2 SQIVND (reference sequence). CDR3: CASSIGNPGANVLTF. In DNA, the CDR3 is TGTGCCAGTAGTATAGGGAATCCTGGGGCCAACGTCCTGACTTTC.

This clonotype was counted at least ten times. DNA for the CDR3: TGTGCCAGCAACCTACTGGGACAGGGGAACACCGGGGAGCTGTTTTTT. This encodes CASNLLGQGNTGELFF. V gene TRBV7-2 combines with J gene TRBJ2-2, with TRBD1 matching over 9 bases. Trimming cost V 7 bases and J 1 base; bases outside gene matches: 7. The CDR3 spans 16 residues. Germline V CDR1 and CDR2: SGHTA, FQGNSA.

In its sample, this clonotype was seen many times. This chain uses TRBV11-2 with TRBJ2-7, with D unresolved. The germline V gene encodes CDR1 SGHAT and CDR2 FQNNGV. The V end was cut by 4 bases, the J end by 6 bases, with 16 bases between. The CDR3 covers 14 residues. For the CDR3, the DNA is TGTGCCAGCAGCTCCAACATGCAGAGCTTCGAGCAGTACTTC. Residues: CASSSNMQSFEQYF.

The rearrangement uses TRBV28 and TRBJ2-3; 7 bases line up with TRBD2. Unmatched junction bases numbered 3, after V lost 4 bases and J lost 2 bases. The germline CDR1 and CDR2 sequences are MDHEN and SYDVKM. The CDR3 is made up of 14 amino acids. CDR3 in DNA: TGTGCCAGCAGTTGGGGGGGGAACACAGATACGCAGTATTTT. Its protein product is CASSWGGNTDTQYF.

In its sample, this clonotype was seen a few times. This chain uses TRBV2 with TRBJ2-5; D is unresolved. The CDR3 is made up of 12 amino acids. Between the trimmed V and J ends, which lost 2 bases and 13 bases, there was a span of 14 bases. Germline V gives CDR1 SNHLY, CDR2 FYNNEI. The CDR3 nucleotides are TGTGCCAGCAGTGAAATCGTGGCAGTATTGTACTTC. This gives the protein CASSEIVAVLYF.

CDR3 loop: CASSLWLGGGYTF. The CDR3 DNA reads TGTGCCAGCAGCTTATGGCTGGGGGGCGGCTACACCTTC. The genes are TRBV7-9 and TRBJ1-2; D might be TRBD1 (6 bases). There are 13 residues in the CDR3. The germline gives CDR1 SEHNR, CDR2 FQNEAQ (reference sequence). The V gene lost 2 bases and the J gene lost 8 bases, with 12 bases spanning the gap.

This chain uses TRBV10-3 with TRBJ1-2; D is unclear. Looked up from germline, CDR1 is ENHRY and CDR2 is SYGVKD. Trimming removed 0 bases from V and 8 bases from J, with 7 bases in between. The CDR3 length is 12 residues. CDR3 residues: CAISESQLGYTF. The CDR3 DNA follows: TGTGCCATCAGTGAGTCTCAGCTGGGCTACACCTTC.